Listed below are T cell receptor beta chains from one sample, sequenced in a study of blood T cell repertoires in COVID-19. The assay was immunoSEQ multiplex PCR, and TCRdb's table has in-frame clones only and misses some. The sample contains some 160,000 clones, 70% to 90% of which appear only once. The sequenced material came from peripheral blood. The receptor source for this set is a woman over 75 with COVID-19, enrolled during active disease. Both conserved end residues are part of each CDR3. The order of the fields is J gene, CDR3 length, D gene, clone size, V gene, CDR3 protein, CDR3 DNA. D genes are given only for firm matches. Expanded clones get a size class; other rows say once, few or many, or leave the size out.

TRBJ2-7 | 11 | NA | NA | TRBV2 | CAVSDLQGLYF | TGTGCCGTATCTGACCTACAGGGCCTGTACTTC
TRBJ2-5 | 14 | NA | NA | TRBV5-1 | CASSLGLDQETQYF | TGCGCCAGCAGCTTGGGACTAGACCAAGAGACCCAGTACTTC
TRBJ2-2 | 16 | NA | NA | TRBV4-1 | CASSQEKTGDTGELFF | TGCGCCAGCAGCCAAGAGAAGACGGGGGACACCGGGGAGCTGTTTTTT
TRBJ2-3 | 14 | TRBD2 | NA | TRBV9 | CASSVELAGVLQYF | TGTGCCAGCAGCGTAGAACTAGCGGGGGTTTTGCAGTATTTT
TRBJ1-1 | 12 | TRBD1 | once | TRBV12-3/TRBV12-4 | CASSAGTGKAFF | TGTGCCAGCAGTGCCGGGACAGGGAAAGCTTTCTTT
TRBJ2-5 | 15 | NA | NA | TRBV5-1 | CASSLYPGTQETQYF | TGCGCCAGCAGCTTGTACCCCGGGACTCAAGAGACCCAGTACTTC
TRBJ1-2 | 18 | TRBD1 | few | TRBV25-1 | CASSDNRGRGQAIYGYTF | TGTGCCAGCAGTGATAATCGGGGTCGGGGACAGGCGATCTATGGCTACACCTTC
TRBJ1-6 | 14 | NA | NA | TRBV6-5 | CASRDTGRVGTLHF | TGTGCCAGCAGGGACACAGGACGGGTTGGAACCCTCCACTTT
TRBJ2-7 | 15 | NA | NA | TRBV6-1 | CASSTAGTASYEQYF | TGTGCCAGCAGTACCGCGGGGACAGCATCCTACGAGCAGTACTTC
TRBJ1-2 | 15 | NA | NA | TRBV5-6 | CASSSTGGLVGGYTF | TGTGCCAGCAGCTCTACCGGAGGGCTCGTGGGGGGCTACACCTTC
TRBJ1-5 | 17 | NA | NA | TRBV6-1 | CASSETVWRGSNQPQHF | TGTGCCAGCAGTGAAACAGTTTGGAGGGGTAGTAATCAGCCCCAGCATTTT
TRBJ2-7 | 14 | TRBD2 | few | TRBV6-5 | CASTPGLAGYEQYF | TGTGCCAGCACCCCTGGCCTAGCGGGGTACGAGCAGTACTTC
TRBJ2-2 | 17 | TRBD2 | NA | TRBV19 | CASKRGGQERYTGELFF | TGTGCCTCTAAGCGGGGGGGACAGGAGCGTTACACCGGGGAGCTGTTTTTT
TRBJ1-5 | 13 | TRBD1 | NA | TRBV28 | CATQGQGRSSQHF | TGTGCCACCCAGGGACAGGGTAGATCGTCCCAGCATTTT